This entry lists 23 T cell receptor beta chains sequenced from one sample in a study of shared clonotypes between healthy human individuals. The naive CD8 subset, CD45RO-negative cells positively selected for CCR7, excluded terminally differentiated effector memory CD45RA+ cells. Libraries were prepared by immunoSEQ multiplex PCR; TCRdb keeps only in-frame clonotypes and omits some of them. The profile shows about 2.1 million clones, about 93% of them singletons. The material sequenced was naive CD8+ T cells from PBMCs. These receptors were collected from a man between 18 and 35 years old in good health. Some clones in this sample may be carry-over from other donors' samples.

The CDR3 coding sequence is TGTGCCAGCAGCTTAGAAGTCGTTAGCAATCAGCCCCAGCATTTT. Translating gives CASSLEVVSNQPQHF. This chain joins TRBV7-8 and TRBJ1-5; D unresolved. Deletions cut 1 base from V and 0 bases from J, with 7 bases between. This CDR3 comprises 15 residues. From germline, CDR1 is SGHVS and CDR2 FQNEAQ. The variable domain in full, completed from reference TRBV7-8 and TRBJ1-5, reads GAGVSQSPRYKVAKRGQDVALRCDPISGHVSLFWYQQALGQGPEFLTYFQNEAQLDKSGLPSDRFFAERPEGSVSTLKIQRTQQEDSAVYLCASSLEVVSNQPQHFGDGTRLSIL.

The J gene is TRBJ2-1, the V gene TRBV7-9, with TRBD2 matching 8 bases. Trimming at V came to 0 bases and at J to 7 bases, leaving 5 bases not matched to a gene. The CDR3 contains 15 residues. CDR1 and CDR2 (germline): SEHNR, FQNEAQ (reference sequence). The CDR3 bases are TGTGCCAGCAGCTTAGCGCCTTCTAGCGGGAATGAGCAGTTCTTC. Its translation is CASSLAPSSGNEQFF.

The gene calls are TRBV27 and TRBJ1-4; 7 nucleotides match TRBD1. V shed 4 bases and J 4 bases; nucleotides not matched to a gene: 9. This CDR3 is 16 amino acids long. Germline V gives CDR1 MNHEY, CDR2 SMNVEV (reference sequence). As DNA, the CDR3 is TGTGCCAGCAGTTCCGCCGGGACAGAGTATAATGAAAAACTGTTTTTT. Protein: CASSSAGTEYNEKLFF.

The chain carries TRBV19 and TRBJ1-2; a possible D gene is TRBD1 (5 bases). Germline V gives CDR1 LNHDA, CDR2 SQIVND (reference sequence). Deletions cut 10 bases from V and 6 bases from J, with 12 bases between. The CDR3 sequence is 11 residues long. CDR3 protein: CATGTADGYTF. The CDR3 DNA reads as TGTGCCACCGGGACTGCCGATGGCTACACCTTC.

The chain uses TRBV29-1 and TRBJ2-3; D is ambiguous. Germline CDR1 and CDR2: SQVTM and ANQGSEA. This CDR3 contains 19 residues. Trimming left V 2 bases short and J 0 bases short, with 24 bases between. CDR3 DNA sequence: TGCAGCGTTGAACCCCACGGTTTGGGTTCGGGCTTTAGCACAGATACGCAGTATTTT. It codes for CSVEPHGLGSGFSTDTQYF.

The chain combines TRBV27 with TRBJ1-2; 7 positions match TRBD1. The J segment lost 6 bases and the V segment lost 0 bases, leaving 7 bases of the junction unmatched. The germline CDR1 and CDR2 sequences are MNHEY and SMNVEV (reference sequence). This CDR3 is 15 amino acids long. The CDR3 DNA reads as TGTGCCAGCAGTTTATCCACAGGGGCTGGTGATGGCTACACCTTC. Protein product: CASSLSTGAGDGYTF.

V and J are TRBV19 and TRBJ2-7; TRBD2 agrees at 13 bases. CDR1 and CDR2 from the germline V gene are LNHDA and SQIVND (reference sequence). The CDR3 totals 18 residues. Losses at the gene ends were 3 bases for V and 2 bases for J; bases not matched to a gene: 10. For the CDR3, the DNA is TGTGCCAGTAGTATCAGACCGGGACTAGCGGGATACCCCTACGAGCAGTACTTC. Translating gives CASSIRPGLAGYPYEQYF.

This chain connects TRBV27 to TRBJ2-7; 8 bases map to TRBD1. This CDR3 contains 15 residues. The germline gives CDR1 MNHEY, CDR2 SMNVEV (reference sequence). The trim removed 5 bases at V and 2 bases at J, leaving 8 bases unmatched. The CDR3 loop is CASSPDRALPYEQYF. DNA for the CDR3: TGTGCCAGCAGTCCGGACAGGGCCTTACCCTACGAGCAGTACTTC.

This sequence joins TRBV7-8 and TRBJ2-3; 8 bases are shared with TRBD1. Germline V gene data show CDR1 as SGHVS and CDR2 as FQNEAQ. Unmatched junction bases numbered 0, after V lost 1 base and J lost 3 bases. This CDR3 has 14 amino acids. CDR3 in amino acids: CASSLGTGTDTQYF. In nucleotides, the CDR3 is TGTGCCAGCAGCTTAGGGACAGGGACAGATACGCAGTATTTT.

As for this clone: This sample includes further DNA sequences coding for the same CDR3. CDR3 nucleotide sequence: TGTGCCAGCAGTGAATGGGACAGGGGGAACTATGGCTACACCTTC. Its protein is CASSEWDRGNYGYTF. The chain carries TRBV6-1 and TRBJ1-2; 11 nucleotides match TRBD1. Trimming removed 2 bases from V and 2 bases from J; junction bases left unmatched: 1. This CDR3 is built from 15 residues. CDR1 MNHNS and CDR2 SASEGT come from the germline V gene.

For this clone: A read error may produce the germline difference seen at one junction end. Other DNA sequences of this sample code for an identical CDR3. The CDR3 coding sequence is TGTGCCAGCAGCTTATCCGGGGGCTATGGCTACACCTTC. This translates into CASSLSGGYGYTF. The chain couples TRBV27 to TRBJ1-2; D is possibly TRBD1 (5 bases). This CDR3 region has 13 residues. Germline V gene lookup returns CDR1 MNHEY and CDR2 SMNVEV (reference sequence).

The rearrangement links TRBV30 to TRBJ1-4; a weak D match, TRBD1 (6 bases). The CDR3 sequence is 18 residues long. Trimming took off 0 bases at V and 4 bases at J, with 21 bases between the two ends. The germline V gene encodes CDR1 GTSNPN and CDR2 SVGIG (reference sequence). The CDR3 coding sequence is TGTGCCTGGAGTGTAGGGGGGGGGAGAGCGCAATATAATGAAAAACTGTTTTTT. Its protein product is CAWSVGGGRAQYNEKLFF.

This clone was counted a single time. This chain joins TRBV29-1 and TRBJ2-1; D may match TRBD1 or TRBD2 (6 bases each). This CDR3 comprises 15 residues. The ends were cut back, 7 bases at V and 4 bases at J, with 20 bases in the middle. CDR1 is SQVTM and CDR2 is ANQGSEA in the germline V gene. DNA for the CDR3: TGCAGCGGCGGATTCGGGGGCGCGTCTTACAATGAGCAGTTCTTC. Translating gives CSGGFGGASYNEQFF.

The V gene is TRBV4-2, the J gene TRBJ2-1, with TRBD2 matching 11 bases. The germline V gene has CDR1 LGHNA and CDR2 YNFKEQ. The CDR3 sequence is 19 residues long. V was pared by 0 bases and J by 2 bases, with 9 bases of the junction left unmatched. The chain's CDR3 is CASSQDPRTSGSPYNEQFF. DNA for the CDR3: TGTGCCAGCAGCCAAGATCCGAGGACTAGCGGGTCCCCCTACAATGAGCAGTTCTTC.

The genes are TRBV5-1 and TRBJ2-3; unclear D gene. CDR1 SGHRS and CDR2 YFSETQ come from the germline V gene. V was pared by 3 bases and J by 4 bases, with 9 bases between. This CDR3 comprises 13 residues. The CDR3 region is CASSSRVADTQYF. The CDR3 DNA reads TGCGCCAGCAGCTCAAGGGTGGCAGATACGCAGTATTTT.

The chain uses TRBV7-9 and TRBJ2-7; D unclear. There are 11 residues in the CDR3. Between the trimmed V and J ends, which lost 5 bases and 3 bases, there was a span of 5 bases. CDR1 SEHNR and CDR2 FQNEAQ come from the germline V gene (reference sequence). The CDR3 DNA reads TGTGCCAGCAGCGAATTCTACGAGCAGTACTTC. Protein: CASSEFYEQYF.

This chain joins TRBV5-1 and TRBJ1-2; no firm D call. Germline values: CDR1 SGHRS, CDR2 YFSETQ. V lost 4 bases, J lost 8 bases, and 18 bases lay in between. The CDR3 loop spans 14 amino acids. CDR3 DNA sequence: TGCGCCAGCAGCGCCGTCCCCTGGACGTGGGGCTACACCTTC. Protein: CASSAVPWTWGYTF.

This clone occurred once. The chain is built from TRBV5-5 and TRBJ2-1; no clear D. V was shortened by 3 bases and J by 8 bases, with 12 bases between the two germline ends. CDR3 length: 13 amino acids. CDR1 and CDR2 from the germline V gene are SGHKS and YYEKEE (reference sequence). CDR3 protein: CASSSAYRDEQFF. Here the CDR3 DNA reads TGTGCCAGCAGCTCCGCCTACAGAGATGAGCAGTTCTTC.

CDR3 sequence (DNA): TGCAGCGTCCGACATGGGGCGGCCAATGAAAAACTGTTTTTT. Protein product: CSVRHGAANEKLFF. The chain is built from TRBV29-1 and TRBJ1-4; D perhaps matches TRBD1 (5 bases). The CDR3 has 14 residues. The germline CDR1 and CDR2 sequences are SQVTM and ANQGSEA. The V end lost 6 bases, the J end lost 5 bases, and 16 bases lay between the germline ends.

The rearrangement joins TRBV29-1 to TRBJ2-7, with a weak D call TRBD2 (6 bases). Trimming took 7 bases from V and 0 from J, leaving 13 bases between them. The CDR3 runs 13 residues. Germline CDR1 reads SQVTM; CDR2 reads ANQGSEA. CDR3: CSAISGVSYEQYF. CDR3 coding DNA: TGCAGCGCTATCTCGGGAGTCTCCTACGAGCAGTACTTC.

This clone was observed once. The chain joins TRBV11-2 to TRBJ2-7, with 10 positions matching TRBD1. The CDR3 covers 15 residues. V was clipped by 7 bases and J by 2 bases; unmatched bases: 8. Looked up from germline, CDR1 is SGHAT and CDR2 is FQNNGV. The DNA of the CDR3 is TGTGCCAGCACCTTTTCTGGGACAGGGGCCTACGAGCAGTACTTC. Amino acids: CASTFSGTGAYEQYF. Full variable domain (remainder filled in from reference TRBV11-2 and TRBJ2-7): EAGVAQSPRYKIIEKRQSVAFWCNPISGHATLYWYQQILGQGPKLLIQFQNNGVVDDSQLPKDRFSAERLKGVDSTLKIQPAKLEDSAVYLCASTFSGTGAYEQYFGPGTRLTVT.

Details on this clone: Other nucleotide sequences in the sample specify the same CDR3. The chain uses TRBV2 and TRBJ2-1; D remains unclear. The CDR3 consists of 13 residues. CDR1 and CDR2 (germline): SNHLY, FYNNEI. V was clipped by 2 bases and J by 1 base, with 3 bases between them. The CDR3 nucleotides are TGTGCCAGCAGTGAAACGTCCTACAATGAGCAGTTCTTC. This gives the protein CASSETSYNEQFF. Supplemented by reference TRBV2 and TRBJ2-1, the full variable domain reads EPEVTQTPSHQVTQMGQEVILRCVPISNHLYFYWYRQILGQKVEFLVSFYNNEISEKSEIFDDQFSVERPDGSNFTLKIRSTKLEDSAMYFCASSETSYNEQFFGPGTRLTVL.

The chain is built from TRBV4-3 and TRBJ2-1, with TRBD2 matching over 7 bases. The CDR3 has 17 residues. The V segment lost 4 bases and the J segment 0 bases; nucleotides outside the gene matches: 9. The V gene's germline CDR1 is LGHNA and CDR2 YSLEER. CDR3 residues: CASSPPPRGSSYNEQFF. The DNA for the CDR3 is TGCGCCAGCAGCCCGCCCCCGCGCGGGAGCTCCTACAATGAGCAGTTCTTC.